The 4 T cell receptor beta chains below come from one sample, sequenced in a study of blood T cell repertoires in COVID-19. Assay used: immunoSEQ multiplex PCR; TCRdb lists only in-frame clones, some missing. The sample yields 100,000 to 150,000 clones, 75% to 90% seen once. The sequenced sample was peripheral blood. Every receptor here comes from a man aged 50 or older with active COVID-19.

V gene TRBV6-6 combines with J gene TRBJ1-2; TRBD1 agrees at 8 bases. V gave up 6 bases and J gave up 2 bases; unmatched junction bases: 11. CDR1 and CDR2 from the germline V gene are MNHNY and SVGAGI (reference sequence). This CDR3 region has 16 residues. Here the CDR3 DNA reads TGTGCCAGCAGCCCCAGAGCAGGGGGCTTAAACTATGGCTACACCTTC. Translating it yields CASSPRAGGLNYGYTF.

The V gene is TRBV5-1, the J gene TRBJ2-5; D ambiguous. V gave up 2 bases and J gave up 2 bases, with 10 bases separating them. This CDR3 region has 14 residues. Germline CDR1 and CDR2: SGHRS and YFSETQ. This CDR3 reads CASSFGTQQETQYF. In DNA, the CDR3 is TGCGCCAGCAGCTTCGGTACGCAACAAGAGACCCAGTACTTC.

V and J are TRBV6-2 or TRBV6-3 and TRBJ2-7; D might be TRBD1 (6 bases). CDR3 size: 14 residues. Germline-derived CDR1 and CDR2 are MNHEY and SVGEGT. Trimming removed 5 bases at V and 4 bases at J, with 15 bases between. CDR3 in amino acids: CASSPPGHEYEQYF. The DNA for the CDR3 is TGTGCCAGCAGTCCACCGGGACACGAATACGAGCAGTACTTC.

The V gene is TRBV18, the J gene TRBJ2-3; TRBD1 matches 8 bases. The germline gives CDR1 KGHSH, CDR2 LQKENI. The CDR3 is 15 amino acids. The V gene end was trimmed by 0 bases and the J gene end by 4 bases; junction bases not matched to a gene: 3. The CDR3 DNA follows: TGTGCCAGCTCACCACCGACAGGGGAAGCAGATACGCAGTATTTT. Its translation: CASSPPTGEADTQYF.